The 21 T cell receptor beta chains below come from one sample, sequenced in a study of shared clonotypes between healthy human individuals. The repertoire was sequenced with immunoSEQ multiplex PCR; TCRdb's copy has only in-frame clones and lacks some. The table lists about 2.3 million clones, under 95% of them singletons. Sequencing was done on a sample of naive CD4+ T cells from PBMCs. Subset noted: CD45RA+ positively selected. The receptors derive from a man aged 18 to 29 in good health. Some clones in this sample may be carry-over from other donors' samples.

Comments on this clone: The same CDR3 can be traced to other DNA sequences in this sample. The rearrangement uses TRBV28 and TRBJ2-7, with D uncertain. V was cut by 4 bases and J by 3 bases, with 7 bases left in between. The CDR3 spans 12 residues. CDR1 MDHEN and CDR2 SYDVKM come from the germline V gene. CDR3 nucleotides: TGTGCCAGCAGTTCGAGGAACTACGAGCAGTACTTC. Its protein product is CASSSRNYEQYF.

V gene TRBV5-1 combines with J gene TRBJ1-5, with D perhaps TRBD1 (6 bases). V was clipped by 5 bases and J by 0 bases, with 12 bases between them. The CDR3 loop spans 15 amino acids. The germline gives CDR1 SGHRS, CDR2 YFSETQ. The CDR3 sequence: CASRPGTSSNQPQHF. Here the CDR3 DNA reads TGCGCCAGCAGACCCGGGACATCTAGCAATCAGCCCCAGCATTTT.

The CDR3 nucleotides read TGTGCCAGCAGCTGGGGGGCAGGGAACAATGAGCAGTTCTTC. Amino acid sequence: CASSWGAGNNEQFF. The J gene is TRBJ2-1, the V gene TRBV7-9; D tentatively fits TRBD1 or TRBD2 (6 bases each). From germline, CDR1 is SEHNR and CDR2 FQNEAQ (reference sequence). V shed 4 bases and J shed 5 bases, with 12 bases lying between them. This CDR3 spans 14 amino acids.

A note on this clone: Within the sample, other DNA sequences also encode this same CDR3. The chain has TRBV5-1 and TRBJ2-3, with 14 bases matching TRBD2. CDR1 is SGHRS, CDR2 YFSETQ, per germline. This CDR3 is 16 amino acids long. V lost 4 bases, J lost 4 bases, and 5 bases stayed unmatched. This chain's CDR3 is CASSPGLAGGPDTQYF. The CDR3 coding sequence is TGCGCCAGCAGCCCCGGACTAGCGGGAGGTCCAGATACGCAGTATTTT.

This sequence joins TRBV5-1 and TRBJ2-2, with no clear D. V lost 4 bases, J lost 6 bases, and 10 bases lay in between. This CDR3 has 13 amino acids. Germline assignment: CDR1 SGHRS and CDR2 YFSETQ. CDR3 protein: CASSEVPPGELFF. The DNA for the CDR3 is TGCGCCAGCAGCGAGGTGCCCCCCGGGGAGCTGTTTTTT.

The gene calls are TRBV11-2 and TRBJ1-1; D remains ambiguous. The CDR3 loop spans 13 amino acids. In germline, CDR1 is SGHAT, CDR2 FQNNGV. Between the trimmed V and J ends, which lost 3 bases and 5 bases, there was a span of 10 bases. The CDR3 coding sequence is TGTGCCAGCAGCTTTTACAGCGGGACTGAAGCTTTCTTT. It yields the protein CASSFYSGTEAFF.

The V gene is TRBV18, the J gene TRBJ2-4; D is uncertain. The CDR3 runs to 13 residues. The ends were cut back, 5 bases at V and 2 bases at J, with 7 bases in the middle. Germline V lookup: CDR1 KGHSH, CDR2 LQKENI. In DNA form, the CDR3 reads TGTGCCAGCTCATCATCGACCAAAAACATTCAGTACTTC. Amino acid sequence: CASSSSTKNIQYF.

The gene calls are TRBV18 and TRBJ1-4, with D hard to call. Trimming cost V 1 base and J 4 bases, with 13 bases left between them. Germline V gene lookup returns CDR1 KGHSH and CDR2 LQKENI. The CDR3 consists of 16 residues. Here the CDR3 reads CASSPQSSHYNEKLFF. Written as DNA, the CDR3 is TGTGCCAGCTCACCACAAAGCAGCCATTATAATGAAAAACTGTTTTTT.

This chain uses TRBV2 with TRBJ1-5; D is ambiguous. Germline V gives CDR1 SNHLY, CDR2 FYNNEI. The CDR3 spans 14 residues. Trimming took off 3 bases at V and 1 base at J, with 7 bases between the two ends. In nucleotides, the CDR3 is TGTGCCAGCAGTGAGATGGGAAGCAATCAGCCCCAGCATTTT. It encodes CASSEMGSNQPQHF. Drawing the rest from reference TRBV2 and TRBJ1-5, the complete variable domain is EPEVTQTPSHQVTQMGQEVILRCVPISNHLYFYWYRQILGQKVEFLVSFYNNEISEKSEIFDDQFSVERPDGSNFTLKIRSTKLEDSAMYFCASSEMGSNQPQHFGDGTRLSIL.

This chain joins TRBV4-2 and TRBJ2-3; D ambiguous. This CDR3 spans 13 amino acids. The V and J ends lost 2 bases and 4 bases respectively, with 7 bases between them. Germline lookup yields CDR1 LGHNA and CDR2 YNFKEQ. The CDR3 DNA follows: TGTGCCAGCAGCCAAAATAGCCCAGATACGCAGTATTTT. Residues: CASSQNSPDTQYF.

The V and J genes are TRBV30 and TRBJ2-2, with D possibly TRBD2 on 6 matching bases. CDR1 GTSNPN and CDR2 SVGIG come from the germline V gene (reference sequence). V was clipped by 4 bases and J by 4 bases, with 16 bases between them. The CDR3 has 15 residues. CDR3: CAWKPGLSFTGELFF. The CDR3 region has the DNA TGTGCCTGGAAGCCGGGACTTAGCTTCACCGGGGAGCTGTTTTTT.

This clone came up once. CDR3 amino acids: CASTAGTSGGRDEQFF. In nucleotides, the CDR3 is TGTGCCAGCACCGCGGGGACTAGCGGGGGGAGGGATGAGCAGTTCTTC. This chain uses TRBV2 with TRBJ2-1; 15 bases match TRBD2. J was trimmed by 8 bases and V by 7 bases; bases with no gene match: 9. The CDR3 has 16 residues. Germline V gene sequence: CDR1 SNHLY, CDR2 FYNNEI.

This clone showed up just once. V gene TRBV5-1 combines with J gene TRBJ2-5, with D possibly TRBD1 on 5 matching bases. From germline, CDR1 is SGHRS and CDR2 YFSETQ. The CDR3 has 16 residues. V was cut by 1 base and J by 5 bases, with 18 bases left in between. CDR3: CASSLSGSALSETQYF. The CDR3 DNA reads TGCGCCAGCAGCTTGTCAGGGTCCGCTCTGAGCGAGACCCAGTACTTC.

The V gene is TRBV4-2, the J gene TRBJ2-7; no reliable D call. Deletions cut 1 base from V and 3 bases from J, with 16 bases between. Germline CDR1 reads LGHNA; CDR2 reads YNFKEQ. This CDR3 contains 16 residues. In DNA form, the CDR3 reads TGTGCCAGCAGCCAAGTCACCCGACAATCCTACTACGAGCAGTACTTC. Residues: CASSQVTRQSYYEQYF.

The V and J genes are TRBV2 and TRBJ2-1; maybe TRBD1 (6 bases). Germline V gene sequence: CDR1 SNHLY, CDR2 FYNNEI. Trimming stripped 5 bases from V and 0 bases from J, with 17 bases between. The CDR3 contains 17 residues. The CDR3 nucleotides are TGTGCCAGCAGTAAAACCGGGACAACAAGCTCCTACAATGAGCAGTTCTTC. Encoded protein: CASSKTGTTSSYNEQFF.

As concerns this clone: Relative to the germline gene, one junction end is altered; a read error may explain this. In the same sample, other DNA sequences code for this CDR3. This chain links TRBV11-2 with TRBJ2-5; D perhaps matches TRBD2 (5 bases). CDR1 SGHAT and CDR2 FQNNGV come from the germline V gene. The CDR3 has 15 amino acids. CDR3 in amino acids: CASSLSALAEETQYF. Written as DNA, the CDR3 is TGTGCTAGCAGCTTATCCGCCCTAGCAGAGGAGACCCAGTACTTC.

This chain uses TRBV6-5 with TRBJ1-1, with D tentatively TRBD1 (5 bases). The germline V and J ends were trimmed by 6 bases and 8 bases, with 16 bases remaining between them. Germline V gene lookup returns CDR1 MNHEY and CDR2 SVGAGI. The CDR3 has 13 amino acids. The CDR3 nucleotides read TGTGCCAGCAGGAGGGGTCTTTCAGAGGAAGCTTTCTTT. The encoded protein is CASRRGLSEEAFF.

CDR3 DNA: TGTGCCACCCAGGAGGACACTGAAGCTTTCTTT. Translating gives CATQEDTEAFF. This rearrangement joins TRBV2 to TRBJ1-1, with D uncertain. V was cut by 10 bases and J by 3 bases, with 9 bases left in between. Germline CDR1 and CDR2: SNHLY and FYNNEI. The CDR3 length is 11 residues. Looking up the rest from reference TRBV2 and TRBJ1-1 gives the full variable domain: EPEVTQTPSHQVTQMGQEVILRCVPISNHLYFYWYRQILGQKVEFLVSFYNNEISEKSEIFDDQFSVERPDGSNFTLKIRSTKLEDSAMYFCATQEDTEAFFGQGTRLTVV.

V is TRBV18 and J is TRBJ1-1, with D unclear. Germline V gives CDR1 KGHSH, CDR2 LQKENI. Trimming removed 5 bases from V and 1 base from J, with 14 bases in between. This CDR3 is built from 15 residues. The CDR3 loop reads CASSELQGANTEAFF. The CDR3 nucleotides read TGTGCCAGCTCAGAGCTACAAGGAGCGAACACTGAAGCTTTCTTT.

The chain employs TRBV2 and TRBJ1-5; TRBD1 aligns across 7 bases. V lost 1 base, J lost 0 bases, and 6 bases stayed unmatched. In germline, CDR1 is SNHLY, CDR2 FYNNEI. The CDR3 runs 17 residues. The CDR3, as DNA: TGTGCCAGCAGTGAAGGACAGGGCCTGACTAGCAATCAGCCCCAGCATTTT. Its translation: CASSEGQGLTSNQPQHF.

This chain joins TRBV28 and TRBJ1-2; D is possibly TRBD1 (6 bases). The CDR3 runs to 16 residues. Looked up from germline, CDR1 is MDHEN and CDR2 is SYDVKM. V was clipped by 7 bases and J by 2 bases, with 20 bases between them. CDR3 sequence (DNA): TGTGCCAGCACCTTAGGTCGGGGGGCGCGGAACTATGGCTACACCTTC. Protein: CASTLGRGARNYGYTF.